This T cell receptor beta chain was identified in a study of T cells in Graves' hyperthyroidism and ophthalmopathy (dated by TCRdb to 2018 to 2020). As for the study more broadly: Peripheral blood samples were taken at initial diagnosis, before any treatment was given. To identify TCR V-J signatures that set the groups apart, the researchers used a discovery cohort of 90 to 100 patients, made up of 43 with Graves' ophthalmopathy and 55 to 65 with stable Graves' hyperthyroidism. An independent validation cohort of under 20 hyperthyroidism patients and over 15 patients who later progressed to ophthalmopathy tested prospective prediction of ophthalmopathy. For training and testing, the 100 or so patients in the discovery cohort were randomly divided in a 7:3 ratio. In addition, the study compared T-cell repertoires in thyroid tissue and in blood from six Graves' hyperthyroidism patients. After sampling, hyperthyroidism patients received methimazole starting at 30 mg daily, and ophthalmopathy patients received high-dose intravenous methylprednisolone. According to the paper, TCR Vbeta CDR3 sequencing was carried out on roughly 130 peripheral blood samples, which came from 40 to 45 ophthalmopathy, some 73 hyperthyroidism and roughly 17 progressor patients.

The hyperthyroidism patients were between 18 and 65 years old and newly diagnosed, with a disease duration of less than 2 months. Any patient with an uncontrolled infection, another autoimmune disease, pregnancy or lactation was excluded. Diagnoses were established on the basis of clinical symptoms, serum thyroxine and TRAb, thyroid ultrasound, and orbital computed tomography. Blood from progressor patients was drawn when they were first diagnosed with hyperthyroidism, before any ophthalmopathy symptoms appeared. Ficoll-Paque density gradient centrifugation was used to isolate PBMCs from about 9 ml of fresh peripheral blood. Progressor patients were initially diagnosed with Graves' hyperthyroidism and developed ophthalmopathy during follow-up. Total RNA was extracted using Trizol reagent, and RNA quality was assessed on an Agilent 2100 Bioanalyzer. Findings and caveats that apply to the study as a whole: Ophthalmopathy was separated from stable hyperthyroidism by a 13 V-J signature model, with around 88% sensitivity and around 81% specificity obtained in cross-validation and 80%/75% obtained in testing. No statistical method was used to set the sample size in advance, and investigators knew the group allocation. During validation, the model predicted progression to ophthalmopathy a median of roughly 7.1 months ahead of onset, with 60% to 71% sensitivity and about 72% specificity. Most expanded thyroid clonotypes (frequency above 0.001) were also detected in blood, a finding suggesting that blood repertoires may reflect thyroid immune responses.

The TCR beta CDR3 regions were amplified from the RNA transcripts. A first-round RT-PCR of the TCR CDR3 used the HTBI primer set with the Qiagen OneStep RT-PCR kit. The libraries were constructed in a second round of multiplex PCR and then size-selected and purified. Sequencing of the libraries was done on an Illumina HiSeq2000 using paired-end 100 bp reads. The study's processing was this. Raw data were processed with SOAPnuke, discarding reads with adapters, uncalled bases, mean Phred below 15, or no exact constant-primer or identifier match. COPE v1.2.5 was used to merge the high-quality paired reads, and each unique nucleotide sequence was defined as a clonotype. MiTCR v1.1 was used to align clonotypes to the IMGT TRBV, TRBD and TRBJ reference segments. The analysis included only V-J combinations with a frequency above 0.0001, which together covered 99.2% of the repertoires. A TCS score was defined as the ratio of F50 (clonal expansion) to E x V (chaos), with BLOSUM62-based TCRdist applied between CDR3 peptides within each V-J. Welch's t-statistics and random forest reduced 514 V-J features to roughly 13, which were used in a naive Bayes classifier (R e1071). TCRdb redid the processing of the public reads, applying fastp at Q25 and MiXCR, and retained in-frame beta chains. Entries are consolidated by CDR3 protein sequence, retaining the most common genes and DNA. TCRdb's processing, not the study's, gives the V and J calls here. This sample gives some 350,000 distinct CDR3 sequences in total; roughly 14% of them show up just once. The ten biggest clones cover about a quarter of the sample.

This clonotype was counted ten times or more. No cognate antigen has been identified for it. The input lacks base qualities; no much larger clone sits a single base away. This clonotype was obtained from a young woman with Graves' hyperthyroidism that later progressed to Graves' ophthalmopathy. Sequences were obtained from blood.

The nucleotides are TGTGCCAGCAATCTGCTGCGGGGGCACAATGAGCAGTTCTTC. It translates to CASNLLRGHNEQFF. The rearranged segments are TRBV11-2 and TRBJ2-1; a tentative D call is TRBD2 (7 bases match). From the cysteine up to the phenylalanine, the CDR3 has a length of 14 residues. Just CDR3 DNA is preserved here, 42 bases in frame from base 1. CDR1 and CDR2, per the germline V gene, are SGHAT and FQNNGV. V drops 7 bases and J drops 5 bases, leaving 15 bases in between.